The present entry profiles one T cell receptor beta chain with its context. No patient had received any treatment before thyroid surgery. TCRdb reprocessed the PCR reads via MiXCR. Of fewer than 35,000 clones listed, 15% are singletons. The sample is drawn from a study of metastatic and nonmetastatic thyroid tumors. Specimen: blood. The origin of this receptor is a male donor with papillary thyroid cancer or a benign thyroid nodule (not recorded which). Some clones in this sample may be carry-over from other donors' samples.

The CDR3, as DNA: TGTGCCAGTAGTATAGCGGCGGTGGATACGCAGTATTTT. This gives the protein CASSIAAVDTQYF. This chain links TRBV19 with TRBJ2-3; the D is unclear. Trimming shortened V by 1 base and J by 6 bases, and 8 bases separated the two germline ends. This CDR3 region has 13 residues. The germline V gene has CDR1 LNHDA and CDR2 SQIVND (reference sequence). The whole variable domain, remainder taken from reference TRBV19 and TRBJ2-3, is DGGITQSPKYLFRKEGQNVTLSCEQNLNHDAMYWYRQDPGQGLRLIYYSQIVNDFQKGDIAEGYSVSREKKESFPLTVTSAQKNPTAFYLCASSIAAVDTQYFGPGTRLTVL.